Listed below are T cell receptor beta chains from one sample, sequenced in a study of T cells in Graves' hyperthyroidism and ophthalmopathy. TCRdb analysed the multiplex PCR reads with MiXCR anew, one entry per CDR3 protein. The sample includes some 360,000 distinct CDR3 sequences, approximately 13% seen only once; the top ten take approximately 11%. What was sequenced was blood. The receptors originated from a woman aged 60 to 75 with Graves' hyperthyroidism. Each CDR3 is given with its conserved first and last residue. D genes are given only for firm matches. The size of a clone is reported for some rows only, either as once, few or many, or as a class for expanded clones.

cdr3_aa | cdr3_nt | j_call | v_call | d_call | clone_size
CASSEARVAGAGELFF | TGTGCCAGCAGTGAAGCGCGGGTAGCGGGAGCCGGGGAGCTGTTTTTT | TRBJ2-2 | TRBV6-1 | TRBD2 | many
CSALRNTEAFF | TGCAGTGCACTGAGGAACACTGAAGCTTTCTTT | TRBJ1-1 | TRBV20-1 | . | many
CASSHNTVQAFF | TGTGCCAGCAGCCATAACACCGTACAAGCTTTCTTT | TRBJ1-1 | TRBV12-3/TRBV12-4 | . | few
CASSRTGANTEAFF | TGTGCCAGCAGCAGGACGGGGGCGAACACTGAAGCTTTCTTT | TRBJ1-1 | TRBV11-3 | . | many
CASSWSLQGATEAFF | TGTGCCAGCAGTTGGTCACTACAGGGGGCCACTGAAGCTTTCTTT | TRBJ1-1 | TRBV27 | TRBD1 | few
CSARGLAGFAYEQYF | TGCAGTGCTAGAGGTCTAGCGGGATTCGCCTACGAGCAGTACTTC | TRBJ2-7 | TRBV20-1 | TRBD2 | .
CASSPTPGGIGQYF | TGCGCCAGCAGCCCGACTCCAGGGGGAATCGGGCAGTACTTC | TRBJ2-7 | TRBV5-1 | TRBD1 | few
CASSWGTGPNTEAFF | TGCGCCAGCAGCTGGGGGACAGGGCCGAACACTGAAGCTTTCTTT | TRBJ1-1 | TRBV5-1 | TRBD1 | .
CASSQQGAGTEAFF | TGTGCCAGCAGCCAGCAGGGGGCTGGCACTGAAGCTTTCTTT | TRBJ1-1 | TRBV3-1 | TRBD1 | many
CAITAGQGSYGYTF | TGTGCCATCACCGCGGGACAGGGGAGCTATGGCTACACCTTC | TRBJ1-2 | TRBV10-3 | TRBD1 | many
CAWNRDRGGTDTQYF | TGTGCCTGGAACCGAGACAGGGGCGGCACAGATACGCAGTATTTT | TRBJ2-3 | TRBV30 | TRBD1 | few
CASSIQGARTEAFF | TGTGCCAGTAGTATACAGGGGGCGCGGACTGAAGCTTTCTTT | TRBJ1-1 | TRBV19 | TRBD1 | few
CSATKASGAYEQYF | TGCAGTGCCACAAAGGCTAGCGGGGCCTACGAGCAGTACTTC | TRBJ2-7 | TRBV20-1 | TRBD2 | many
CASGLVLGTGGSVQPQHF | TGTGCTAGTGGTTTGGTACTAGGGACAGGGGGCTCCGTTCAGCCCCAGCATTTT | TRBJ1-5 | TRBV12-5 | TRBD1 | many